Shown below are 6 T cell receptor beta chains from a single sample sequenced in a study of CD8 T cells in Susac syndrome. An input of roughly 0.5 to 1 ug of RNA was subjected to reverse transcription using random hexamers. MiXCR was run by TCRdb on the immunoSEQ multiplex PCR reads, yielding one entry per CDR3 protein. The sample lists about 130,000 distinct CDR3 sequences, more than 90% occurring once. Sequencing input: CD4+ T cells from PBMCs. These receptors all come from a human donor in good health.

CDR3 in amino acids: CASSPQTRLRISNEQFF. The CDR3, as DNA: TGTGCCAGCAGCCCTCAGACACGTCTGAGGATTTCCAATGAGCAGTTCTTC. V and J are TRBV7-2 and TRBJ2-1; D unclear. Trimming removed 5 bases at V and 6 bases at J, with 23 bases between. Germline V gene lookup returns CDR1 SGHTA and CDR2 FQGNSA. The CDR3 totals 17 residues.

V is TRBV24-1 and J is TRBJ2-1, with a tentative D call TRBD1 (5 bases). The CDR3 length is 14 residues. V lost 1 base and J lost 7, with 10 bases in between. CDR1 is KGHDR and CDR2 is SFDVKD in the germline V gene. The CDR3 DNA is TGTGCCACCAGTGATTTATCAGGGCGGAATGAGCAGTTCTTC. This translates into CATSDLSGRNEQFF.

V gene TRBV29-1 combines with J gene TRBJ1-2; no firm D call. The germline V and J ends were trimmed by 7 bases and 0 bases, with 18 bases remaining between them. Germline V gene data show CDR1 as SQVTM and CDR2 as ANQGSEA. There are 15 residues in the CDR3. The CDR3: CSAEDPGPSNYGYTF. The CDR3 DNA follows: TGCAGCGCCGAGGATCCAGGCCCATCTAACTATGGCTACACCTTC.

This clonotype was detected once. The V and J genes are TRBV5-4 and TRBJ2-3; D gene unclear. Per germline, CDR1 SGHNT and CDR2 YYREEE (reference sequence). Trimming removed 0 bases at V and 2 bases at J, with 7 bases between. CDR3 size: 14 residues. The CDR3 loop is CASSLETYTDTQYF. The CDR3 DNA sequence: TGTGCCAGCAGCTTGGAGACTTACACAGATACGCAGTATTTT.

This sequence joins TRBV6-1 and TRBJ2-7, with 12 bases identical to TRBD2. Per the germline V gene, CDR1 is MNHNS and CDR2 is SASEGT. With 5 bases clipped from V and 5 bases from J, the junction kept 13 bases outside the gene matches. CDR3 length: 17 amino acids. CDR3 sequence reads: CASSQFLPSGRVHEQYF. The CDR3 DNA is TGTGCCAGCAGTCAATTCCTCCCTAGCGGGAGGGTGCACGAGCAGTACTTC.

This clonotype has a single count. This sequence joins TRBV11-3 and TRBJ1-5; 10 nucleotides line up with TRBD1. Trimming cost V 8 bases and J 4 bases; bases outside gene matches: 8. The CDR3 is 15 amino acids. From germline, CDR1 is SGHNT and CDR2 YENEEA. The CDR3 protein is CASGGRTGGNQPQHF. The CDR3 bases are TGTGCCAGCGGGGGCCGGACAGGGGGTAATCAGCCCCAGCATTTT. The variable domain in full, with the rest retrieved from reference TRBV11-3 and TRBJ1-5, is EAGVVQSPRYKIIEKKQPVAFWCNPISGHNTLYWYLQNLGQGPELLIRYENEEAVDDSQLPKDRFSAERLKGVDSTLKIQPAELGDSAVYLCASGGRTGGNQPQHFGDGTRLSIL.